This T cell receptor beta chain was documented in a study of T cells in Graves' hyperthyroidism and ophthalmopathy. Study outcomes and limitations: Stable hyperthyroidism and ophthalmopathy were separated using 13 V-J signatures.

Researchers amplified the TCR beta CDR3 regions from RNA transcripts. HTBI primers were employed in a first-round RT-PCR of the TCR CDR3. TCRdb redid the calling of the multiplex PCR reads with MiXCR, one entry per CDR3 protein. This table holds about 270,000 distinct CDR3 sequences, 20% to 25% found once. This clonotype was counted between two and nine times. The antigen is not known. This CDR3 has 14 amino acids. CDR1 and CDR2 (germline): SGHRS, YFSETQ. The junction had 6 bases not matched to a gene; V was cut back by 3 bases and J by 7 bases. The source material was blood. V gene TRBV5-1 combines with J gene TRBJ1-4; 7 bases match TRBD1. The receptor was isolated from a man younger than 45 with Graves' ophthalmopathy. The CDR3 DNA sequence: TGCGCCAGCAGCTGGGACAGACCTGCTGAAAAACTGTTTTTT. Encoded protein: CASSWDRPAEKLFF.